Sequencing of this T cell receptor (beta chain) was carried out in a study of T-cell memory formation after mild COVID-19. Germline V gives CDR1 SGHTA, CDR2 FQGNSA. Deletions cut 1 base from V and 8 bases from J, with 14 bases between. The CDR3 is made up of 15 amino acids. TCRdb fed the 5' RACE reads into MiXCR, producing one record per CDR3 protein. Of around 370,000 distinct CDR3 sequences in the sample, 20% to 25% were seen once. Study results and caveats: Later expanders leaned CD4+, whereas clones that contracted between day 15 and 85 were balanced CD4/CD8.

This clonotype was picked up a small number of times. The target antigen is unknown. The chain is built from TRBV7-2 and TRBJ1-4, with D perhaps matching TRBD1 (6 bases). The clonotype comes from an adult woman who had mild COVID-19 (a few samples of this study predate the infection). Cell type and time point are not known. Specimen: PBMCs or a T cell subset sorted from them (not recorded which). For the CDR3, the DNA is TGTGCCAGCAGCTTAGATGGGGGGCCTTACGAAAAACTGTTTTTT. Protein sequence: CASSLDGGPYEKLFF.